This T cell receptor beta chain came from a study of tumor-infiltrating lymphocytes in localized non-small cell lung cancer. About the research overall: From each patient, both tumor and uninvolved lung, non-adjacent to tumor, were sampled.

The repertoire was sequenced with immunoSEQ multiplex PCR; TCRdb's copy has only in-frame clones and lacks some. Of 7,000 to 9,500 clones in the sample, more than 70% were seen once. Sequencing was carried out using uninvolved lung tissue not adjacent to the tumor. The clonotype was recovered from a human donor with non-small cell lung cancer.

The CDR3, as DNA: TGTGCCAGCCGACTAGCGGGGTCCTACGAGCAGTACTTC. It is translated as CASRLAGSYEQYF. The gene calls are TRBV2 and TRBJ2-7; TRBD2 agrees at 11 bases. Germline V CDR1 and CDR2: SNHLY, FYNNEI. CDR3 size: 13 residues. The trim removed 8 bases at V and 1 base at J, leaving 1 base unmatched.